These 32 T cell receptor beta chains came from one sample sequenced in a study of T cell responses to AZD1222 COVID-19 vaccine. Sequencing was performed with immunoSEQ multiplex PCR; in TCRdb, only in-frame clones are kept and a portion is missing. The data contain 170,000 or so clones, less than 95% of them singletons. The sample here was peripheral blood, taken on day 0 of AZD1222 vaccination. The receptors shown here come from an adult in good health.

This chain joins TRBV7-2 and TRBJ1-6; D not resolved. Germline CDR1 SGHTA, CDR2 FQGNSA. Trimming removed 7 bases at V and 0 bases at J, with 10 bases between. The CDR3 is 15 residues long. In nucleotides, the CDR3 is TGTGCCAGCAAGGAGTCGAGCTCCTATAATTCACCCCTCCACTTT. Its translation: CASKESSSYNSPLHF.

This chain uses TRBV4-2 with TRBJ1-5; 9 bases agree with TRBD1. The CDR3 is made up of 15 amino acids. V was clipped by 6 bases and J by 3 bases; unmatched bases: 6. Per germline, CDR1 LGHNA and CDR2 YNFKEQ. In nucleotides, the CDR3 is TGTGCCAGCAGGCGGACAGGGGTTGCCAATCAGCCCCAGCATTTT. Its translation is CASRRTGVANQPQHF.

This clone was counted a few times. J is TRBJ1-5 and V is TRBV4-2; D remains unclear. The V and J ends lost 1 base and 2 bases respectively, with 12 bases between them. CDR3 length: 16 amino acids. Germline assignment: CDR1 LGHNA and CDR2 YNFKEQ. The CDR3 is CASSQVRTSGNQPQHF. The CDR3 DNA is TGTGCCAGCAGCCAAGTCCGCACTTCGGGCAATCAGCCCCAGCATTTT.

V usage is TRBV6-6 and J usage is TRBJ1-3; no definite D call. Deletions cut 2 bases from V and 0 bases from J, with 11 bases between. Per the germline V gene, CDR1 is MNHNY and CDR2 is SVGAGI (reference sequence). This CDR3 is 16 amino acids long. CDR3 amino acids: CASSYRPNLSGNTIYF. CDR3 in DNA: TGTGCCAGCAGTTACCGCCCGAATCTCTCTGGAAACACCATATATTTT.

The V gene is TRBV28, the J gene TRBJ1-2; maybe TRBD1 (5 bases). Germline V gene sequence: CDR1 MDHEN, CDR2 SYDVKM. CDR3 length: 12 residues. V lost 7 bases and J lost 8, with 14 bases in between. The CDR3 protein is CASTTAHRGYTF. CDR3 DNA sequence: TGTGCCAGCACCACCGCGCACAGGGGCTACACCTTC.

V gene TRBV2 combines with J gene TRBJ2-2; tentative D call: TRBD2 (7 bases). The CDR3 has 16 residues. V lost 3 bases and J 2 bases, leaving 13 bases between the germline ends. Germline V gives CDR1 SNHLY, CDR2 FYNNEI. In DNA, the CDR3 is TGTGCCAGCAGTGATGTCGGGGGGCGTAACACCGGGGAGCTGTTTTTT. It codes for CASSDVGGRNTGELFF.

This chain joins TRBV7-2 and TRBJ1-6; D uncertain. The germline gives CDR1 SGHTA, CDR2 FQGNSA. V was pared by 1 base and J by 7 bases, with 14 bases between. This CDR3 has 16 amino acids. The CDR3 DNA is TGTGCCAGCAGCTTAGACGCCGCGGGTAACAATTCACCCCTCCACTTT. Translation gives CASSLDAAGNNSPLHF.

V gene TRBV5-5 combines with J gene TRBJ2-3; D remains unclear. Germline V gene sequence: CDR1 SGHKS, CDR2 YYEKEE (reference sequence). This CDR3 has 12 amino acids. V was shortened by 3 bases and J by 4 bases, with 6 bases between the two germline ends. CDR3 region: CASSYLSDTQYF. The CDR3 DNA sequence: TGTGCCAGCAGCTACCTCTCAGATACGCAGTATTTT.

V usage is TRBV18 and J usage is TRBJ1-5, with D possibly TRBD1 on 6 matching bases. V lost 0 bases to trimming and J lost 8 bases, with 11 bases between them. Germline V gene lookup returns CDR1 KGHSH and CDR2 LQKENI. This CDR3 contains 14 residues. The CDR3 is CASSPPGQYKPQHF. CDR3 bases: TGTGCCAGCTCACCACCCGGACAGTATAAGCCCCAGCATTTT.

The genes are TRBV5-1 and TRBJ2-5; D is unclear. This CDR3 region has 11 residues. Germline V gives CDR1 SGHRS, CDR2 YFSETQ. V was trimmed by 4 bases and J by 2 bases, leaving 3 bases between them. The CDR3 nucleotides are TGCGCCAGCAGCATTCAAGAGACCCAGTACTTC. It yields the protein CASSIQETQYF.

The chain recombines TRBV19 with TRBJ1-3, with 9 bases aligning to TRBD1. After removal of 10 bases from V and 0 bases from J, the junction contained 10 bases not matched to a gene. This CDR3 is 16 amino acids long. Per germline, CDR1 LNHDA and CDR2 SQIVND (reference sequence). The CDR3: CATKGDRADSGNTIYF. CDR3 coding DNA: TGTGCCACCAAAGGGGACAGGGCCGACTCTGGAAACACCATATATTTT. Full variable domain (missing parts from reference TRBV19 and TRBJ1-3): DGGITQSPKYLFRKEGQNVTLSCEQNLNHDAMYWYRQDPGQGLRLIYYSQIVNDFQKGDIAEGYSVSREKKESFPLTVTSAQKNPTAFYLCATKGDRADSGNTIYFGEGSWLTVV.

The V call is TRBV7-6, the J call TRBJ2-3; 7 nucleotides align to TRBD1. The CDR3 loop spans 13 amino acids. Germline V CDR1 and CDR2: SGHVS, FNYEAQ. V lost 5 bases to trimming and J lost 9 bases; unmatched junction nucleotides: 8. Written as DNA, the CDR3 is TGTGCCAGCAGCCTCGCGGACAGGTCGACGCAGTATTTT. It encodes CASSLADRSTQYF.

This chain connects TRBV28 to TRBJ2-5; D perhaps matches TRBD1 (6 bases). The CDR3 is 14 amino acids. The germline V gene encodes CDR1 MDHEN and CDR2 SYDVKM. V lost 6 bases to trimming and J lost 4 bases, with 15 bases between them. CDR3 sequence: CASSPTGRLETQYF. The DNA for the CDR3 is TGTGCCAGCAGCCCGACAGGAAGGTTAGAGACCCAGTACTTC.

The chain joins TRBV6-5 to TRBJ1-3; tentative D call: TRBD1 (6 bases). This CDR3 is built from 15 residues. Germline values: CDR1 MNHEY, CDR2 SVGAGI. Deletions cut 6 bases from V and 0 bases from J, with 12 bases between. The CDR3, as DNA: TGTGCCAGCAGCGCGGGACACCTCTCTGGAAACACCATATATTTT. Translating gives CASSAGHLSGNTIYF.

The table lists this clone with a count of one. One end of the junction is discordant with germline, which a read error may explain. The chain combines TRBV29-1 with TRBJ1-1, with 7 bases fitting TRBD1. The CDR3 has 12 residues. Germline V gives CDR1 SQVTM, CDR2 ANQGSEA. The DNA for the CDR3 is TGCAGCGTTGAAAAGGGGGCCAGGATAGATCTCTTT. Its protein is CSVEKGARIDLF.

CDR3 sequence reads: CASSDGQGSYEQYF. CDR3 in DNA: TGTGCCAGCAGTGATGGACAGGGTTCCTACGAGCAGTACTTC. The chain is built from TRBV28 and TRBJ2-7; TRBD1 matches 8 bases. The CDR3 is 14 residues long. J gave up 1 base and V 5 bases, and 4 bases lay outside the gene matches. In germline, CDR1 is MDHEN, CDR2 SYDVKM.

The chain uses TRBV11-3 and TRBJ2-1; D is possibly TRBD2 (5 bases). The CDR3 consists of 15 residues. Trimming took off 3 bases at V and 6 bases at J, with 15 bases between the two ends. CDR1 is SGHNT, CDR2 YENEEA, per germline. The CDR3 DNA is TGTGCCAGCAGCTTCGTAGCGCCCCCGGGCAATGAGCAGTTCTTC. Translating it yields CASSFVAPPGNEQFF.

V usage is TRBV7-8 and J usage is TRBJ1-2, with 8 positions matching TRBD1. Germline CDR1 is SGHVS and CDR2 is FQNEAQ. Losses at the gene ends were 3 bases for V and 5 bases for J; bases not matched to a gene: 11. The CDR3 spans 16 residues. The CDR3 sequence is CASSFGQGGTAYGYTF. The DNA for the CDR3 is TGTGCCAGCAGCTTCGGACAGGGCGGGACGGCTTATGGCTACACCTTC. Based on the CDR3 plus reference TRBV7-8 and TRBJ1-2, the full variable domain is GAGVSQSPRYKVAKRGQDVALRCDPISGHVSLFWYQQALGQGPEFLTYFQNEAQLDKSGLPSDRFFAERPEGSVSTLKIQRTQQEDSAVYLCASSFGQGGTAYGYTFGSGTRLTVV.

This chain connects TRBV7-9 to TRBJ1-2; TRBD1 aligns across 7 bases. Germline-derived CDR1 and CDR2 are SEHNR and FQNEAQ (reference sequence). The CDR3 runs to 15 residues. J was trimmed by 2 bases and V by 1 base; bases with no gene match: 4. CDR3 protein: CASSLGDSVNYGYTF. As DNA, the CDR3 is TGTGCCAGCAGCTTAGGGGACAGCGTCAACTATGGCTACACCTTC.

This chain uses TRBV6-5 with TRBJ2-3; 8 bases agree with TRBD1. V lost 4 bases and J lost 5; bases outside the gene matches: 8. The length of the CDR3 is 15 residues. Germline CDR1 MNHEY, CDR2 SVGAGI. DNA of the CDR3: TGTGCCAGCAGTTTGGCAGGGGGCTTGCGAGATACGCAGTATTTT. Its translation: CASSLAGGLRDTQYF.

The V gene is TRBV3-1 (or the pseudogene TRBV3-2), the J gene TRBJ2-7, with D maybe TRBD1 (6 bases). CDR1 and CDR2 (germline): LGHDT, YNNKEL (reference sequence). CDR3 length equals 17 residues. The germline V and J ends were trimmed by 1 base and 1 base, with 17 bases remaining between them. CDR3 DNA sequence: TGTGCCAGCAGCCAAGTGGTACAAGGACAGCGATCCTACGAGCAGTACTTC. It specifies CASSQVVQGQRSYEQYF.

The chain uses TRBV11-2 and TRBJ2-7, with TRBD2 matching 9 bases. The CDR3 extends over 16 amino acids. J lost 0 bases, V lost 6 bases, and 9 bases had no gene match. Germline CDR1 is SGHAT and CDR2 is FQNNGV. As DNA, the CDR3 is TGTGCCAGCAGGATAGGGGCTAGCGGGGCCTCCTACGAGCAGTACTTC. Translating gives CASRIGASGASYEQYF.

The chain couples TRBV3-1 (or the pseudogene TRBV3-2) to TRBJ1-2; D gene uncertain. The V end lost 3 bases, the J end lost 0 bases, and 5 bases lay between the germline ends. CDR1 is LGHDT, CDR2 YNNKEL, per germline (reference sequence). The CDR3 is 13 residues long. In nucleotides, the CDR3 is TGTGCCAGCAGCCATCTCCCTAACTATGGCTACACCTTC. Protein sequence: CASSHLPNYGYTF.

The rearrangement uses TRBV28 and TRBJ1-1; D ambiguous. The CDR3 covers 14 residues. V was trimmed by 3 bases and J by 1 base, leaving 9 bases between them. Per the germline V gene, CDR1 is MDHEN and CDR2 is SYDVKM. Here the CDR3 DNA reads TGTGCCAGCAGTTTCATTGGGGAGAACACTGAAGCTTTCTTT. This gives the protein CASSFIGENTEAFF.

The V and J genes are TRBV7-8 and TRBJ2-7; TRBD1 might be the D (6 bases). V dropped 2 bases and J dropped 3 bases, with 11 bases sitting between them. The germline gives CDR1 SGHVS, CDR2 FQNEAQ. The CDR3 is made up of 14 amino acids. The CDR3 spells CASSLSTGVYEQYF. CDR3 nucleotide sequence: TGTGCCAGCAGCTTATCGACAGGAGTCTACGAGCAGTACTTC.

The gene calls are TRBV7-2 and TRBJ2-2; D is undetermined. Germline CDR1 and CDR2: SGHTA and FQGNSA. V was cut by 0 bases and J by 1 base, with 6 bases left in between. The CDR3 totals 15 residues. This CDR3 is CASSLALRNTGELFF. CDR3 DNA sequence: TGTGCCAGCAGCTTAGCGTTGAGGAACACCGGGGAGCTGTTTTTT.

The V call is TRBV2, the J call TRBJ1-4; the match to TRBD1 covers 10 bases. There are 13 residues in the CDR3. CDR1 and CDR2 (germline): SNHLY, FYNNEI. J was trimmed by 7 bases and V by 10 bases; bases with no gene match: 6. The CDR3: CATRQGALEKLFF. The CDR3 DNA follows: TGTGCCACAAGACAGGGGGCGCTTGAAAAACTGTTTTTT. Full variable domain (remainder filled in from reference TRBV2 and TRBJ1-4): EPEVTQTPSHQVTQMGQEVILRCVPISNHLYFYWYRQILGQKVEFLVSFYNNEISEKSEIFDDQFSVERPDGSNFTLKIRSTKLEDSAMYFCATRQGALEKLFFGSGTQLSVL.

This clone was observed a single time. This sequence joins TRBV7-6 and TRBJ2-3, with 12 bases identical to TRBD2. Looked up from germline, CDR1 is SGHVS and CDR2 is FNYEAQ. The V gene end was trimmed by 5 bases and the J gene end by 6 bases; junction bases not matched to a gene: 6. CDR3 size: 15 residues. CDR3 sequence (DNA): TGTGCCAGCAGCCAACTAGCGGGGGGTCTGGATACGCAGTATTTT. This sequence encodes CASSQLAGGLDTQYF.

The chain is built from TRBV9 and TRBJ1-4; unclear D gene. The CDR3 extends over 13 amino acids. Trimming stripped 0 bases from V and 10 bases from J, with 10 bases between. Germline V gene lookup returns CDR1 SGDLS and CDR2 YYNGEE. CDR3 region: CASSVVPDGKLFF. CDR3 nucleotides: TGTGCCAGCAGCGTAGTTCCAGATGGAAAACTGTTTTTT.

The V call is TRBV28, the J call TRBJ1-1, with 7 positions matching TRBD1. CDR1 and CDR2 from the germline V gene are MDHEN and SYDVKM. The CDR3 runs 15 residues. The V and J ends lost 7 bases and 2 bases, in that order; junction bases with no gene match: 10. The CDR3 DNA reads TGTGCCAGCAAAGGGGCAGGGGGTGGAAACACTGAAGCTTTCTTT. Its protein product is CASKGAGGGNTEAFF.

The chain has TRBV5-4 and TRBJ2-1; TRBD1 is a possible D gene (5 bases). Trimming shortened V by 8 bases and J by 8 bases, and 20 bases separated the two germline ends. CDR1 and CDR2 from the germline V gene are SGHNT and YYREEE (reference sequence). This CDR3 has 14 amino acids. The CDR3 DNA reads as TGTGCCAGTAGCAAGCAGGACAAAGGTCATGAGCAGTTCTTC. Translating it yields CASSKQDKGHEQFF.

This chain connects TRBV7-3 to TRBJ2-6; D is uncertain. CDR1 and CDR2 (germline): SGHTA, FQGTGA. The CDR3 sequence is 13 residues long. V lost 5 bases and J 4 bases, leaving 6 bases between the germline ends. Here the CDR3 DNA reads TGTGCCAGCAGCATGAAGGGGGCCAACGTCCTGACTTTC. Encoded protein: CASSMKGANVLTF.